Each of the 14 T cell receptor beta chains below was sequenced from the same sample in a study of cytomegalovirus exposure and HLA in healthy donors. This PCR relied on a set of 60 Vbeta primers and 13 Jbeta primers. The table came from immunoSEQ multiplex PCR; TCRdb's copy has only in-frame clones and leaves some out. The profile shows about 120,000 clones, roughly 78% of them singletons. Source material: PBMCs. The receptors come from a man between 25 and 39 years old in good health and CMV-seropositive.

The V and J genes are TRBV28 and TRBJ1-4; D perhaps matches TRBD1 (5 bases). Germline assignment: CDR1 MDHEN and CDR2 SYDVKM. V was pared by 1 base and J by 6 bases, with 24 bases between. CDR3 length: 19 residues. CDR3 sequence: CASSLSLGAFRAGDEKLFF. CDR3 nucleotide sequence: TGTGCCAGCAGTTTATCTCTTGGAGCGTTCAGGGCAGGAGATGAAAAACTGTTTTTT.

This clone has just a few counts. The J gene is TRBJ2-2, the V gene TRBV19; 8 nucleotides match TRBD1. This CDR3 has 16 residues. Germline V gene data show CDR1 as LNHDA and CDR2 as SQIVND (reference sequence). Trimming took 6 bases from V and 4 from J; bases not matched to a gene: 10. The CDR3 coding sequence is TGTGCCAGTAGAACAACAGGGGGAAGATTCACCGGGGAGCTGTTTTTT. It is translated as CASRTTGGRFTGELFF.

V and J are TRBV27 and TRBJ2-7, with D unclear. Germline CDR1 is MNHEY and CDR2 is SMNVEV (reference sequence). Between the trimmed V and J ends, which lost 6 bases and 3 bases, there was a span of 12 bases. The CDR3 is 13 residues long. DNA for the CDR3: TGTGCCAGCAGGAGGCGAACCCACTACGAGCAGTACTTC. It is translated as CASRRRTHYEQYF.

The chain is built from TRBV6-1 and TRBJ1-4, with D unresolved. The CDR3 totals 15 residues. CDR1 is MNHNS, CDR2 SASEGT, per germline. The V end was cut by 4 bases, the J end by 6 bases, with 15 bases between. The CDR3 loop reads CASSADYTKDEKLFF. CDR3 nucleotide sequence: TGTGCCAGCAGTGCCGACTACACCAAGGATGAAAAACTGTTTTTT.

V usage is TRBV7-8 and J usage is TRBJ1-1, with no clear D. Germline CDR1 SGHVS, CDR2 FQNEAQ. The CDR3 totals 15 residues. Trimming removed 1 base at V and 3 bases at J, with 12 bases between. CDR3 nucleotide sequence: TGTGCCAGCAGCTTAGGAACGTACATGGACACTGAAGCTTTCTTT. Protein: CASSLGTYMDTEAFF.

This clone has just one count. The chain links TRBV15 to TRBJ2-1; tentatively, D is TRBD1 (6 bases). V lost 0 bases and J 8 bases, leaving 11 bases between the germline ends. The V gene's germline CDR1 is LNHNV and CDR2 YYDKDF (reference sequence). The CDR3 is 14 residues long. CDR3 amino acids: CATSRDPDRYEQFF. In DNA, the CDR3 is TGTGCCACCAGCAGAGATCCGGACAGATATGAGCAGTTCTTC.

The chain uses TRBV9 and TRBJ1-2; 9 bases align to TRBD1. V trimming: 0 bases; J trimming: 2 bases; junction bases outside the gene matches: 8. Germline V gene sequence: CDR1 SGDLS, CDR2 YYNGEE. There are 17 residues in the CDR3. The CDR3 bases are TGTGCCAGCAGCGTAGGGGGTATGGACAGGGGAAACTATGGCTACACCTTC. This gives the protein CASSVGGMDRGNYGYTF.

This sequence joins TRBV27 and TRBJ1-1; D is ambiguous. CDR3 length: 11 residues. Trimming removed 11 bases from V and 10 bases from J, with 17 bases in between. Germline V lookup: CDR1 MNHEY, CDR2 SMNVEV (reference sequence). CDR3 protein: CAQAEGPGAFF. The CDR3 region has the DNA TGTGCCCAAGCCGAGGGTCCTGGAGCTTTCTTT.

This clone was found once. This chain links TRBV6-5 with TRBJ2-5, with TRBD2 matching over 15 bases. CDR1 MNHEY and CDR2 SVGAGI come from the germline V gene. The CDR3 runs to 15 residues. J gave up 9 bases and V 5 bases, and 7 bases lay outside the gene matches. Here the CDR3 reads CASSPTGLAGGAQYF. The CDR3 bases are TGTGCCAGCAGTCCTACGGGACTAGCGGGAGGTGCCCAGTACTTC.

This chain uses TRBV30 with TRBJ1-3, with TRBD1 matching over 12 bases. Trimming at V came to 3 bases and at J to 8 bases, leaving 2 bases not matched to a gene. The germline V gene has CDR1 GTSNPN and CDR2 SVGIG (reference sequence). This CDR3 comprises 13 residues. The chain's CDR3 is CAWRGTGGHTIYF. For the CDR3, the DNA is TGTGCCTGGAGGGGGACAGGGGGCCACACCATATATTTT.

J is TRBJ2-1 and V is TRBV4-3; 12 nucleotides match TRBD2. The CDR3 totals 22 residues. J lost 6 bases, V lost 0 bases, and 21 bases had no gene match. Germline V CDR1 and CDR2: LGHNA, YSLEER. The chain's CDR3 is CASSQETSFRASGRVVGNEQFF. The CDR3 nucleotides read TGCGCCAGCAGCCAAGAAACCAGTTTTCGGGCTAGCGGGAGGGTTGTAGGCAATGAGCAGTTCTTC.

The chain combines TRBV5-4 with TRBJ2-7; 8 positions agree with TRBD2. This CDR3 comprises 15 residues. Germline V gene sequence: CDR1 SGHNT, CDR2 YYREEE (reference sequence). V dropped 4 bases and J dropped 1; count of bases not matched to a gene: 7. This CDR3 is CASSHGGVASYEQYF. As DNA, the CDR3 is TGTGCCAGCAGCCACGGGGGGGTGGCTTCCTACGAGCAGTACTTC.

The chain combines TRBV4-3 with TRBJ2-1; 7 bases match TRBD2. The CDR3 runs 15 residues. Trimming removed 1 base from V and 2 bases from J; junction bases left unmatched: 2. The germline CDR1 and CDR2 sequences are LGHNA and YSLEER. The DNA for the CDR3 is TGCGCCAGCAGCCAAGTACTAGCGCCCTACAATGAGCAGTTCTTC. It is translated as CASSQVLAPYNEQFF.

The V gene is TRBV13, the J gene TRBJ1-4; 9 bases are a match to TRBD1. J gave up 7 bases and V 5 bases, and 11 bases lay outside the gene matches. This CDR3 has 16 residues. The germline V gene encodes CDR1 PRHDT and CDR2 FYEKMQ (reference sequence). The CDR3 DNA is TGTGCCAGCAGCCTATATCACAGGGGGCGCGGTGAAAAACTGTTTTTT. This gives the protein CASSLYHRGRGEKLFF.